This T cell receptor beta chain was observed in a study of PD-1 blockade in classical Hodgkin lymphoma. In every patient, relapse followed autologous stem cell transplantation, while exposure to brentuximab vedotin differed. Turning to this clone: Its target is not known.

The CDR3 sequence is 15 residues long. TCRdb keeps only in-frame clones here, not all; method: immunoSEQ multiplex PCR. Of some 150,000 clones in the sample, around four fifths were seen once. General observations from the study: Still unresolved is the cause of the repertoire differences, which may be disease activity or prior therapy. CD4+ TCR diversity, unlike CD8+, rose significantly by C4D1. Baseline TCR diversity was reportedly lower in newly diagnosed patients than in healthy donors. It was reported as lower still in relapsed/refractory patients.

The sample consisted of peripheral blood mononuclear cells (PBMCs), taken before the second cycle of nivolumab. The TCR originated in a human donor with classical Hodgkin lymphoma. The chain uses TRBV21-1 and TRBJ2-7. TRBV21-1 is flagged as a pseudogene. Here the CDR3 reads CASSVTPLPAYEQYF. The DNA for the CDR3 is TGTGCCAGCAGCGTAACCCCTCTACCAGCCTACGAGCAGTACTTC.